The clone carrying this T cell receptor beta chain was found a few times. These data come from a study of human T cells and chemical hapten exposure. TCRdb independently ran MiXCR on the RACE reads; one entry per CDR3 protein. The table records about 140,000 distinct CDR3 sequences, approximately 12% of them present only once. The CDR3 loop spans 12 amino acids. The germline V gene has CDR1 ENHRY and CDR2 SYGVKD. The V end lost 10 bases, the J end lost 5 bases, and 14 bases lay between the germline ends. The time point was: patch test 2, 6 weeks after DPC sensitization. Indicated treatment: therapeutic diphenylcyclopropenone sensitization with weekly scalp DPC.

The receptor comes from a woman aged 50 to 60 with alopecia areata. Some clones in this sample may be carry-over from other donors' samples. The source material was whole blood, sampled in connection with sensitization to the hapten diphenylcyclopropenone (DPC). This sequence joins TRBV10-3 and TRBJ2-5; D perhaps matches TRBD2 (5 bases). The CDR3 is CATGRPGETQYF. CDR3 bases: TGTGCCACCGGACGGCCGGGGGAGACCCAGTACTTC.